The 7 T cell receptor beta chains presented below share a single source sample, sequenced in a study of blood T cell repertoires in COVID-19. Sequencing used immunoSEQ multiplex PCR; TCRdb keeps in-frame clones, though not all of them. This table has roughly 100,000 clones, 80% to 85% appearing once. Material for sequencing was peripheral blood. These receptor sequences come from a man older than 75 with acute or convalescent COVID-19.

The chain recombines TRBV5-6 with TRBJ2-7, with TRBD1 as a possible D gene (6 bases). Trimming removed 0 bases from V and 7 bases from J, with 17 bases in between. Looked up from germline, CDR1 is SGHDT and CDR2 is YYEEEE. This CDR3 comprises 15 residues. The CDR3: CASSLESWGLREQYF. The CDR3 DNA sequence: TGTGCCAGCAGCTTGGAGTCGTGGGGGCTGAGGGAGCAGTACTTC. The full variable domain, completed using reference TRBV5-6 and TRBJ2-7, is DAGVTQSPTHLIKTRGQQVTLRCSPKSGHDTVSWYQQALGQGPQFIFQYYEEEERQRGNFPDRFSGHQFPNYSSELNVNALLLGDSALYLCASSLESWGLREQYFGPGTRLTVT.

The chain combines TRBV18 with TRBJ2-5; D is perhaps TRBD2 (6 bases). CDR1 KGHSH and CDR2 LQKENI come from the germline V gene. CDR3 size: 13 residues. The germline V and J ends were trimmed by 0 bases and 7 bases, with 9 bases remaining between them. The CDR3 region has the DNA TGTGCCAGCTCACCACCCGGGAGCGGGACCCAGTACTTC. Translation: CASSPPGSGTQYF.

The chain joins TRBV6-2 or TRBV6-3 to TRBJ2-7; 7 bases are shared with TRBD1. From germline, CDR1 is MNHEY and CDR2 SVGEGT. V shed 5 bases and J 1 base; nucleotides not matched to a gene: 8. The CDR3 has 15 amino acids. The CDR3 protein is CASSIQGDASYEQYF. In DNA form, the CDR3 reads TGTGCCAGCAGTATTCAGGGGGACGCATCCTACGAGCAGTACTTC.

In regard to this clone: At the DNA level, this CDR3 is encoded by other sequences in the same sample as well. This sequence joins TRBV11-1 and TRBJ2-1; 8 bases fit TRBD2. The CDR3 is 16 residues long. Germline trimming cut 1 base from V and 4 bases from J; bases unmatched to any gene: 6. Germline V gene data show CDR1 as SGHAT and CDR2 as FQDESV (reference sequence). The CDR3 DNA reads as TGTGCCAGCAGCTTAGTCGGGACTAGTTCGTACAATGAGCAGTTCTTC. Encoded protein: CASSLVGTSSYNEQFF.

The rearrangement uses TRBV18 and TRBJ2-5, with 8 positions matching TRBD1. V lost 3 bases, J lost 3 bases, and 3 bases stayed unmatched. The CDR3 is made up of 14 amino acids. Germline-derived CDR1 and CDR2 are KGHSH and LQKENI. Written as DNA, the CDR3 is TGTGCCAGCTCACCTCGGACAGGGAAAGAGACCCAGTACTTC. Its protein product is CASSPRTGKETQYF.

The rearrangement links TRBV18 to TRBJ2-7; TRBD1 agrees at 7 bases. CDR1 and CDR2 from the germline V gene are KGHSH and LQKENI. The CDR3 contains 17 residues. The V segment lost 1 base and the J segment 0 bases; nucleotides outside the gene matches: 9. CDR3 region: CASSPRGPGQSSYEQYF. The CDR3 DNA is TGTGCCAGCTCACCACGGGGACCGGGACAGAGCTCCTACGAGCAGTACTTC.

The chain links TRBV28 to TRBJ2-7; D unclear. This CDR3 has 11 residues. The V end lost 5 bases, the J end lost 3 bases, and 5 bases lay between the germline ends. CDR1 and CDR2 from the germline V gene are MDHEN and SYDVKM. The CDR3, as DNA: TGTGCCAGCAGTCTCCTCTACGAGCAGTACTTC. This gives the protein CASSLLYEQYF.